This T cell receptor beta chain was identified in a study of blood T cell repertoires in COVID-19. Generated by immunoSEQ multiplex PCR, the TCRdb table keeps only in-frame clones and is missing some. The table includes 90,000 to 130,000 clones, around four fifths detected once. Per germline, CDR1 SEHNR and CDR2 FQNEAQ (reference sequence). The V and J ends lost 5 bases and 6 bases, in that order; junction bases with no gene match: 10. This CDR3 comprises 16 residues. The receptor's source is a woman in her seventies with acute or convalescent COVID-19. The chain joins TRBV7-9 to TRBJ2-2, with 9 positions matching TRBD1. The sequenced material came from peripheral blood. CDR3 DNA: TGTGCCAGCAGCCAAGGGACAGGGCAGAGCCCCGGGGAGCTGTTTTTT. Translating it yields CASSQGTGQSPGELFF.